The clone carrying this TCR beta chain was recorded a few times. Antigen unknown. The sample belongs to a study of T cells after yellow fever vaccination. Study findings and constraints: The study re-detected most primary-vaccination clones after the booster (nearly 97% CD4, 88% CD8). A small proportion of clonotypes was detected in both the CD4 and CD8 compartments.

Conversion of TCR transcripts into cDNA relied on 5'RACE template switching, which added a universal primer site and UMIs. From the 5' RACE reads, TCRdb called clonotypes with MiXCR, one entry per CDR3 protein. The sample holds 300,000 to 450,000 distinct CDR3 sequences, around 6.4% seen once. The V gene lost 6 bases and the J gene lost 7 bases, with 12 bases spanning the gap. CDR3 size: 13 residues. CDR1 and CDR2 (germline): KGHSH, LQKENI. Sequencing was performed on PBMCs, taken 5 days after the yellow fever booster vaccination. J is TRBJ2-2 and V is TRBV18; D is unresolved. This clonotype was sampled from a man under 40 who received the YFV17D yellow fever vaccine. In DNA form, the CDR3 reads TGTGCCAGCTCTCCCCCGTCTCTCGGGGAGCTGTTTTTT. It codes for CASSPPSLGELFF.